The 23 T cell receptor beta chains presented below share a single source sample, sequenced in a study of CD8 T cells in ankylosing spondylitis. Each CDR3 protein is one row after TCRdb ran MiXCR on the 5' RACE reads. The data hold fewer than 350,000 distinct CDR3 sequences, with about 9.9% observed a single time. Sequenced input: blood, either unsorted or a sorted T cell fraction (not recorded which). These receptors originate from a female donor with ankylosing spondylitis or in good health (not recorded which).

This clonotype was picked up many times. The V gene is TRBV12-3 or TRBV12-4, the J gene TRBJ1-4; a weak D match, TRBD1 (5 bases). The CDR3 has 13 amino acids. The V and J ends lost 3 bases and 8 bases respectively, with 10 bases between them. CDR3 region: CASSFGAGEKLFF. CDR3 coding DNA: TGTGCCAGCAGTTTTGGGGCAGGAGAAAAACTGTTTTTT.

The chain uses TRBV12-3 or TRBV12-4 and TRBJ2-7; 7 positions match TRBD1. Trimming at V came to 7 bases and at J to 0 bases, leaving 6 bases not matched to a gene. This CDR3 has 14 amino acids. CDR3 amino acids: CASTRTGGSYEQYF. The CDR3 DNA is TGTGCCAGCACCCGGACAGGCGGCTCCTACGAGCAGTACTTC.

This clonotype came up many times. This chain joins TRBV27 and TRBJ2-5, with 9 bases lining up with TRBD1. This CDR3 is 16 amino acids long. Germline CDR1 MNHEY, CDR2 SMNVEV (reference sequence). J gave up 5 bases and V 5 bases, and 12 bases lay outside the gene matches. The CDR3 DNA is TGTGCCAGCAGTCTTCTCACCGGGACAGGGTCCGAGACCCAGTACTTC. This gives the protein CASSLLTGTGSETQYF.

This clonotype was counted at least ten times. V gene TRBV7-6 combines with J gene TRBJ1-2; D is unclear. CDR1 SGHVS and CDR2 FNYEAQ come from the germline V gene. This CDR3 has 14 residues. Trimming left V 5 bases short and J 4 bases short, with 14 bases between. CDR3 DNA: TGTGCCAGCAGCCCGGGTTGGGCTGGCTATGGCTACACCTTC. It is translated as CASSPGWAGYGYTF.

This clonotype appeared many times. The chain combines TRBV27 with TRBJ2-1; TRBD2 aligns across 9 bases. The J segment lost 2 bases and the V segment lost 6 bases, leaving 5 bases of the junction unmatched. CDR3 length: 15 amino acids. Germline assignment: CDR1 MNHEY and CDR2 SMNVEV (reference sequence). In nucleotides, the CDR3 is TGTGCCAGCAGCAAAGGGACTAGCCCCTACAATGAGCAGTTCTTC. It codes for CASSKGTSPYNEQFF.

There are a few counts of this clonotype. The chain links TRBV20-1 to TRBJ2-2; possible D gene TRBD1, 6 bases. Germline loops: CDR1 DFQATT, CDR2 SNEGSKA (reference sequence). This CDR3 is built from 14 residues. Trimming removed 5 bases from V and 7 bases from J, with 17 bases in between. CDR3 in DNA: TGCAGTGCTGGTGAATCAGGGGTAGGCGGGGAGCTGTTTTTT. This sequence encodes CSAGESGVGGELFF.

This clonotype has just a few counts. This sequence joins TRBV20-1 and TRBJ2-5; unclear D gene. The germline V gene has CDR1 DFQATT and CDR2 SNEGSKA (reference sequence). This CDR3 is 14 amino acids long. V gave up 4 bases and J gave up 5 bases, with 17 bases separating them. Written as DNA, the CDR3 is TGCAGTGCTATTTCCCCCCTAAGAGTGGAGACCCAGTACTTC. Protein: CSAISPLRVETQYF.

Comment on this clonotype: Just one base apart from a much larger clone, this may be a read error. CDR3 in amino acids: CSSSYQGTSYNEQFF. CDR3 nucleotide sequence: TGTTCCAGCAGTTACCAAGGGACTAGCTACAATGAGCAGTTCTTC. This chain connects TRBV6-5 to TRBJ2-1, with TRBD2 matching 8 bases. The CDR3 loop spans 15 amino acids. Germline V gives CDR1 MNHEY, CDR2 SVGAGI.

This clonotype has a count of ten or more. The chain combines TRBV20-1 with TRBJ1-3; 7 nucleotides agree with TRBD1. CDR1 and CDR2 (germline): DFQATT, SNEGSKA (reference sequence). The CDR3 runs to 12 residues. CDR3 region: CSAPGGGNTIYF. CDR3 nucleotides: TGCAGCGCCCCAGGGGGAGGAAACACCATATATTTT.

A single count supports this clonotype. CDR3 sequence reads: CASSFRGQPSQETQYF. Here the CDR3 DNA reads TGCGCCAGCAGCTTCAGAGGACAGCCAAGCCAAGAGACCCAGTACTTC. The chain joins TRBV5-1 to TRBJ2-5, with a tentative D call TRBD1 (6 bases). Germline CDR1 SGHRS, CDR2 YFSETQ. The CDR3 consists of 16 residues. V was pared by 2 bases and J by 1 base, with 15 bases between. The variable domain in full, with the rest retrieved from reference TRBV5-1 and TRBJ2-5, is KAGVTQTPRYLIKTRGQQVTLSCSPISGHRSVSWYQQTPGQGLQFLFEYFSETQRNKGNFPGRFSGRQFSNSRSEMNVSTLELGDSALYLCASSFRGQPSQETQYFGPGTRLLVL.

The table lists this clonotype with many counts. The V and J genes are TRBV11-2 and TRBJ1-2, with 8 bases matching TRBD1. Per germline, CDR1 SGHAT and CDR2 FQNNGV. The CDR3 has 18 amino acids. Trimming cost V 5 bases and J 4 bases; bases outside gene matches: 18. The CDR3 spells CASSTGGTGRGTGYGYTF. In DNA form, the CDR3 reads TGTGCCAGCAGCACTGGGGGGACAGGAAGAGGAACTGGCTATGGCTACACCTTC.

Many counts were recorded for this clonotype. The chain employs TRBV15 and TRBJ2-1, with 9 bases identical to TRBD2. The CDR3 sequence is 15 residues long. V lost 1 base to trimming and J lost 6 bases; unmatched junction nucleotides: 4. Germline CDR1 LNHNV, CDR2 YYDKDF (reference sequence). The CDR3 region has the DNA TGTGCCACCAGCAGAGTGCTAGCGGGAACCAATGAGCAGTTCTTC. It yields the protein CATSRVLAGTNEQFF.

Many counts were recorded for this clonotype. This rearrangement joins TRBV6-2 or TRBV6-3 to TRBJ2-1; 12 bases fit TRBD2. CDR3 length: 20 amino acids. V trimming: 6 bases; J trimming: 8 bases; junction bases outside the gene matches: 23. From germline, CDR1 is MNHEY and CDR2 SVGEGT. CDR3 loop: CASRRRPSLAGGPWWDEQFF. The CDR3, as DNA: TGTGCCAGCAGGCGAAGGCCTAGTCTAGCGGGGGGGCCCTGGTGGGATGAGCAGTTCTTC.

The gene calls are TRBV15 and TRBJ2-3, with 11 bases lining up with TRBD2. The CDR3 covers 15 residues. The germline gives CDR1 LNHNV, CDR2 YYDKDF (reference sequence). V was clipped by 4 bases and J by 6 bases; unmatched bases: 6. The CDR3 DNA reads as TGTGCCACCAGCACTATAGCGGGAGGGCCCGATACGCAGTATTTT. Its translation: CATSTIAGGPDTQYF.

This clonotype has at least ten counts. The gene calls are TRBV5-1 and TRBJ2-1, with D possibly being TRBD1 or TRBD2 (6 bases each). CDR1 is SGHRS and CDR2 is YFSETQ in the germline V gene. Trimming left V 5 bases short and J 7 bases short, with 16 bases between. This CDR3 is built from 14 residues. CDR3 DNA: TGCGCCAGCAGGTTAGGGGGGCCAGTAAATGAGCAGTTCTTC. It translates to CASRLGGPVNEQFF. Together with reference TRBV5-1 and TRBJ2-1, the CDR3 gives the full variable domain: KAGVTQTPRYLIKTRGQQVTLSCSPISGHRSVSWYQQTPGQGLQFLFEYFSETQRNKGNFPGRFSGRQFSNSRSEMNVSTLELGDSALYLCASRLGGPVNEQFFGPGTRLTVL.

This clonotype has more than one count but fewer than ten. The CDR3 protein is CASSLGGGFYGYTF. In DNA form, the CDR3 reads TGTGCCAGCAGTTTAGGAGGGGGATTTTATGGCTACACCTTC. V usage is TRBV28 and J usage is TRBJ1-2, with D possibly being TRBD1 (6 bases). V dropped 2 bases and J dropped 5 bases, with 12 bases sitting between them. The CDR3 loop spans 14 amino acids. Germline loops: CDR1 MDHEN, CDR2 SYDVKM.

There are many counts of this clonotype. The chain uses TRBV28 and TRBJ1-5; D unclear. This CDR3 region has 13 residues. The germline V gene has CDR1 MDHEN and CDR2 SYDVKM. V was shortened by 10 bases and J by 0 bases, with 10 bases between the two germline ends. CDR3 DNA: TGTGCCACGAAGAGTTATAGCAATCAGCCCCAGCATTTT. Encoded protein: CATKSYSNQPQHF. Full variable domain (remainder filled in from reference TRBV28 and TRBJ1-5): DVKVTQSSRYLVKRTGEKVFLECVQDMDHENMFWYRQDPGLGLRLIYFSYDVKMKEKGDIPEGYSVSREKKERFSLILESASTNQTSMYLCATKSYSNQPQHFGDGTRLSIL.

This clonotype has only a few counts. The CDR3 protein is CASSLETLQETQYF. CDR3 DNA sequence: TGTGCCAGCAGCTTAGAAACCCTCCAAGAGACCCAGTACTTC. This chain links TRBV7-9 with TRBJ2-5; D unclear. Germline V gene lookup returns CDR1 SEHNR and CDR2 FQNEAQ (reference sequence). This CDR3 is built from 14 residues. Trimming stripped 1 base from V and 1 base from J, with 7 bases between. Looking up the rest from reference TRBV7-9 and TRBJ2-5 gives the full variable domain: DTGVSQNPRHKITKRGQNVTFRCDPISEHNRLYWYRQTLGQGPEFLTYFQNEAQLEKSRLLSDRFSAERPKGSFSTLEIQRTEQGDSAMYLCASSLETLQETQYFGPGTRLLVL.

This clonotype appeared a few times. This chain connects TRBV12-3 or TRBV12-4 to TRBJ2-3; 10 positions agree with TRBD2. Unmatched junction bases numbered 14, after V lost 8 bases and J lost 6 bases. The length of the CDR3 is 16 residues. The CDR3 DNA reads as TGTGCCAGCGGGAGGGGAGCGGGGGGGCCAACGGATACGCAGTATTTT. This encodes CASGRGAGGPTDTQYF.

Many counts were recorded for this clonotype. This sequence joins TRBV10-3 and TRBJ1-4; D is unclear. Germline CDR1 reads ENHRY; CDR2 reads SYGVKD. The CDR3 totals 13 residues. Trimming removed 10 bases at V and 4 bases at J, with 13 bases between. The CDR3 spells CASAETGNEKLFF. The CDR3 nucleotides read TGTGCCAGCGCCGAGACCGGTAATGAAAAACTGTTTTTT.

Many counts were recorded for this clonotype. This chain links TRBV28 with TRBJ2-7; 9 nucleotides agree with TRBD1. CDR3 length: 15 amino acids. V lost 6 bases and J lost 5; bases outside the gene matches: 11. The V gene's germline CDR1 is MDHEN and CDR2 SYDVKM. CDR3: CASSSTGTGSNEQYF. CDR3 DNA sequence: TGTGCCAGCAGCTCGACCGGGACAGGGAGTAACGAGCAGTACTTC.

The table lists this clonotype with many counts. V and J are TRBV28 and TRBJ2-4; a weak D match, TRBD1 (5 bases). V shed 6 bases and J shed 2 bases, with 17 bases lying between them. Germline CDR1 MDHEN, CDR2 SYDVKM. This CDR3 is 16 amino acids long. In DNA, the CDR3 is TGTGCCAGCAGCCCAGGGCCGAGAGGATCCAAAAACATTCAGTACTTC. It is translated as CASSPGPRGSKNIQYF.

This clonotype was counted between two and nine times. The J gene is TRBJ2-2, the V gene TRBV3-1; 7 bases are shared with TRBD1. The germline gives CDR1 LGHDT, CDR2 YNNKEL (reference sequence). The V segment lost 4 bases and the J segment 5 bases; nucleotides outside the gene matches: 4. This CDR3 has 14 amino acids. CDR3 DNA sequence: TGTGCCAGCAGCCGAGCACAGGGGACCGGGGAGCTGTTTTTT. It translates to CASSRAQGTGELFF.